This entry describes one T cell receptor beta chain. The data originate from a study of blood T cell repertoires in COVID-19. Study overall: Acute and convalescent COVID-19 specimens originated in the United States, Italy and Spain. Nucleic acid was either cDNA or gDNA, and it came from T cells, B-cell-depleted T cells, or PBMCs.

Authors' processing steps: For nucleated cells, counts were estimated from reference gene primer amplification. Some clones are missing from TCRdb's copy, which holds only in-frame ones; the method was immunoSEQ multiplex PCR. V and J calls and clone size are given by that table; D and trimming were obtained from the DNA. The sample consists of some 96,000 clones, about 90% of them appearing once. Trimming took 3 bases from V and 4 from J, leaving 23 bases between them. Germline V gives CDR1 MDHEN, CDR2 SYDVKM. The CDR3 is made up of 18 amino acids. This TCR came from a human donor in a cohort sampled during active COVID-19. The sequencing sample was made of peripheral blood. The V call is TRBV28, the J call TRBJ2-3; possible D gene TRBD2, 6 bases. CDR3 loop: CASSFPPGTRGSPDTQYF. CDR3 in DNA: TGTGCCAGCAGTTTCCCCCCCGGGACTCGAGGGTCCCCAGATACGCAGTATTTT.